In its sample, the clone carrying this T cell receptor (beta chain) was seen many times. Trimming shortened V by 3 bases and J by 4 bases, and 10 bases separated the two germline ends. Germline loops: CDR1 DFQATT, CDR2 SNEGSKA (reference sequence). The CDR3 has 13 amino acids. This sample's TCRbeta library carried unique molecular identifier barcodes. TCRdb re-analysed the PCR reads in MiXCR, keeping a single row per CDR3 protein. The sample records hundreds of thousands of distinct CDR3 sequences, 16% being singletons. This entry is derived from a study of T-cell reconstitution after alpha-beta-depleted transplantation in children.

V usage is TRBV20-1 and J usage is TRBJ2-1, with D perhaps given as TRBD1 or TRBD2 (5 bases each). The sample consisted of PBMCs from the stem cell graft donor, taken from the stem cell graft. This TCR came from a human donor who donated a stem cell graft to a child with acute myeloid leukemia. CDR3 nucleotide sequence: TGCAGTGCTAGGCCGAGGGGATACAATGAGCAGTTCTTC. Protein: CSARPRGYNEQFF.